Shown below are 30 T cell receptor beta chains from a single sample sequenced in a study of cytomegalovirus exposure and HLA in healthy donors. Amplification used 60 Vbeta primers and 13 Jbeta primers. Profiled with immunoSEQ multiplex PCR; TCRdb holds only in-frame clones, not every one. The profile shows about 160,000 clones, 60% to 80% of them singletons. Material: PBMCs. These receptors all stem from a young man in good health and CMV-seropositive.

J is TRBJ2-1 and V is TRBV27; possibly TRBD1 for D (5 bases). The CDR3 spans 11 residues. Germline V gene sequence: CDR1 MNHEY, CDR2 SMNVEV (reference sequence). Trimming shortened V by 3 bases and J by 12 bases, and 9 bases separated the two germline ends. The CDR3 nucleotides are TGTGCCAGCAGTTTGGGCAGGGTGCAGTTCTTC. Protein: CASSLGRVQFF.

The chain combines TRBV6-6 with TRBJ2-2; a weak D match, TRBD2 (5 bases). The germline V and J ends were trimmed by 7 bases and 6 bases, with 18 bases remaining between them. CDR3 length: 15 residues. Per germline, CDR1 MNHNY and CDR2 SVGAGI (reference sequence). As DNA, the CDR3 is TGTGCCAGCACCAGACTTGCCGAGGGATCCGGGGAGCTGTTTTTT. The encoded protein is CASTRLAEGSGELFF.

The chain joins TRBV19 to TRBJ1-1; unclear D gene. The CDR3 sequence is 14 residues long. Germline V lookup: CDR1 LNHDA, CDR2 SQIVND (reference sequence). V was shortened by 1 base and J by 1 base, with 7 bases between the two germline ends. The DNA for the CDR3 is TGTGCCAGTAGTATAGCAGACTGGAACACTGAAGCTTTCTTT. Protein: CASSIADWNTEAFF.

There are a few counts of this clone. Here the CDR3 DNA reads TGTGCCAGCAGCGTAGCGAGCGGGGAGTCCTACGAGCAGTACTTC. Translating gives CASSVASGESYEQYF. The rearrangement joins TRBV9 to TRBJ2-7; TRBD2 matches 7 bases. Germline assignment: CDR1 SGDLS and CDR2 YYNGEE. Trimming cost V 0 bases and J 1 base; bases outside gene matches: 4. This CDR3 has 15 residues. Based on the CDR3 plus reference TRBV9 and TRBJ2-7, the full variable domain is DSGVTQTPKHLITATGQRVTLRCSPRSGDLSVYWYQQSLDQGLQFLIQYYNGEERAKGNILERFSAQQFPDLHSELNLSSLELGDSALYFCASSVASGESYEQYFGPGTRLTVT.

The rearrangement joins TRBV7-6 to TRBJ2-7, with a possible D match to TRBD2 (6 bases). Trimming took off 1 base at V and 7 bases at J, with 11 bases between the two ends. Germline V gene data show CDR1 as SGHVS and CDR2 as FNYEAQ. The CDR3 has 13 residues. The CDR3 loop is CASSLEEGWEQYF. CDR3 coding DNA: TGTGCCAGCAGCTTAGAGGAGGGGTGGGAGCAGTACTTC.

This clone was detected a few times. The chain uses TRBV19 and TRBJ2-4; 10 bases align to TRBD1. The ends lost 8 bases at V and 7 bases at J; junction bases unmatched: 5. The CDR3 sequence is 13 residues long. Germline CDR1 LNHDA, CDR2 SQIVND (reference sequence). CDR3 sequence: CASGGTGVNIQYF. In DNA form, the CDR3 reads TGTGCCAGTGGGGGGACAGGGGTGAACATTCAGTACTTC.

CDR3 nucleotides: TGTGCCAGCAGCCAGGACGACTTAGGCGCGGGATTTTCACCCCTCCACTTT. It is translated as CASSQDDLGAGFSPLHF. The chain combines TRBV4-2 with TRBJ1-6; no clear D. V was trimmed by 3 bases and J by 9 bases, leaving 21 bases between them. Germline V lookup: CDR1 LGHNA, CDR2 YNFKEQ. The CDR3 totals 17 residues.

V and J are TRBV6-1 and TRBJ2-7; 10 bases fit TRBD2. The germline CDR1 and CDR2 sequences are MNHNS and SASEGT. V lost 4 bases, J lost 3 bases, and 6 bases stayed unmatched. CDR3 length: 15 residues. This CDR3 reads CASSGVSGGNYEQYF. In nucleotides, the CDR3 is TGTGCCAGCAGTGGTGTTAGCGGGGGGAACTACGAGCAGTACTTC.

V usage is TRBV5-1 and J usage is TRBJ2-1, with TRBD1 matching 7 bases. Germline V gives CDR1 SGHRS, CDR2 YFSETQ. The trim removed 5 bases at V and 5 bases at J, leaving 7 bases unmatched. The CDR3 spans 14 residues. The CDR3 DNA follows: TGCGCCAGCAGTGGGACAGTCCTTAACAATGAGCAGTTCTTC. As protein: CASSGTVLNNEQFF.

The chain links TRBV7-9 to TRBJ2-7; 10 bases line up with TRBD1. This CDR3 has 14 amino acids. The V segment lost 1 base and the J segment 5 bases; nucleotides outside the gene matches: 2. Germline CDR1 and CDR2: SEHNR and FQNEAQ (reference sequence). The chain's CDR3 is CASSLGQGAHEQYF. The CDR3 DNA is TGTGCCAGCAGCTTAGGACAGGGGGCCCACGAGCAGTACTTC.

The rearrangement uses TRBV4-1 and TRBJ1-5; 9 nucleotides agree with TRBD1. The CDR3 is made up of 16 amino acids. J was trimmed by 7 bases and V by 2 bases; bases with no gene match: 9. The V gene's germline CDR1 is MGHRA and CDR2 YSYEKL. The CDR3 is CASSQPNRGPQQPQHF. The CDR3 DNA reads TGCGCCAGCAGCCAACCAAACAGGGGGCCACAGCAGCCCCAGCATTTT.

The gene calls are TRBV4-2 and TRBJ2-5; 8 bases line up with TRBD1. This CDR3 is built from 16 residues. V shed 2 bases, J shed 3 bases, and the junction held 8 bases outside the gene matches. CDR1 and CDR2 (germline): LGHNA, YNFKEQ. This CDR3 is CASSQFVTGVKETQYF. The CDR3 nucleotides read TGTGCCAGCAGCCAATTTGTGACAGGGGTAAAAGAGACCCAGTACTTC.

This rearrangement joins TRBV29-1 to TRBJ2-1, with TRBD2 identical over 11 bases. The CDR3 loop spans 13 amino acids. With 5 bases clipped from V and 7 bases from J, the junction kept 4 bases outside the gene matches. Looked up from germline, CDR1 is SQVTM and CDR2 is ANQGSEA. In DNA form, the CDR3 reads TGCAGCGTTTTAGCGGGGGGGCCAAATGAGCAGTTCTTC. This translates into CSVLAGGPNEQFF.

This clone has only one observation. The genes are TRBV2 and TRBJ2-1, with TRBD2 matching 8 bases. Germline CDR1 is SNHLY and CDR2 is FYNNEI. The V gene end was trimmed by 4 bases and the J gene end by 9 bases; junction bases not matched to a gene: 8. The CDR3 consists of 14 residues. The CDR3, as DNA: TGTGCCAGCAGTGTGGTTAGCGGGGAGGTTGAGCAGTTCTTC. Encoded protein: CASSVVSGEVEQFF.

The CDR3 bases are TGCAGCAAATCGCCGGGACAGGGTATAGATACGCAGTATTTT. Its translation: CSKSPGQGIDTQYF. V is TRBV29-1 and J is TRBJ2-3, with 9 nucleotides matching TRBD1. Trimming at V came to 8 bases and at J to 5 bases, leaving 11 bases not matched to a gene. The CDR3 runs to 14 residues. Germline CDR1 and CDR2: SQVTM and ANQGSEA.

The chain combines TRBV29-1 with TRBJ2-3; D might be TRBD2 (7 bases). V dropped 4 bases and J dropped 2 bases, with 16 bases sitting between them. Germline V gene sequence: CDR1 SQVTM, CDR2 ANQGSEA. The CDR3 loop spans 15 amino acids. The CDR3 protein is CSVVGYGGPTDTQYF. In nucleotides, the CDR3 is TGCAGCGTTGTAGGATACGGGGGGCCCACAGATACGCAGTATTTT.

This chain joins TRBV30 and TRBJ1-5; D is unclear. The CDR3 has 15 residues. Germline CDR1 GTSNPN, CDR2 SVGIG (reference sequence). The V and J ends lost 3 bases and 1 base respectively, with 13 bases between them. The CDR3 is CAWSAGVASNQPQHF. Here the CDR3 DNA reads TGTGCCTGGAGCGCCGGGGTGGCGAGCAATCAGCCCCAGCATTTT.

This clone appeared once. V gene TRBV4-1 combines with J gene TRBJ1-3; D is unresolved. The V gene's germline CDR1 is MGHRA and CDR2 YSYEKL. CDR3 length: 19 amino acids. V was shortened by 0 bases and J by 4 bases, with 22 bases between the two germline ends. CDR3 sequence: CASSQDPLRLRSTGNTIYF. The CDR3 DNA reads as TGCGCCAGCAGCCAAGATCCTCTCCGATTGCGGTCGACGGGAAACACCATATATTTT.

V gene TRBV9 combines with J gene TRBJ1-6; TRBD1 aligns across 12 bases. The CDR3 totals 16 residues. J was trimmed by 6 bases and V by 4 bases; bases with no gene match: 5. In germline, CDR1 is SGDLS, CDR2 YYNGEE. CDR3 amino acids: CASSQGQGALNSPLHF. The DNA for the CDR3 is TGTGCCAGCAGCCAGGGACAGGGGGCTCTTAATTCACCCCTCCACTTT.

On this clone itself: Germline is not matched at one junction end, which may reflect a read error. The chain has TRBV5-1 and TRBJ1-1; D might be TRBD1 (6 bases). Germline assignment: CDR1 SGHRS and CDR2 YFSETQ. The CDR3 loop spans 13 amino acids. The CDR3 here is CASSLQGNSEAFF. The DNA for the CDR3 is TGCGCCAGCAGCCTTCAGGGGAACTCTGAAGCTTTCTTT.

V gene TRBV5-4 combines with J gene TRBJ1-1; possibly TRBD1 for D (5 bases). The germline CDR1 and CDR2 sequences are SGHNT and YYREEE (reference sequence). This CDR3 is 15 amino acids long. V was shortened by 1 base and J by 2 bases, with 12 bases between the two germline ends. The CDR3 loop reads CASSLPTRGNTEAFF. The CDR3 DNA follows: TGTGCCAGCAGCTTGCCGACAAGGGGAAACACTGAAGCTTTCTTT. The variable domain in full, with the rest retrieved from reference TRBV5-4 and TRBJ1-1, is ETGVTQSPTHLIKTRGQQVTLRCSSQSGHNTVSWYQQALGQGPQFIFQYYREEENGRGNFPPRFSGLQFPNYSSELNVNALELDDSALYLCASSLPTRGNTEAFFGQGTRLTVV.

This clone was observed a single time. CDR3 DNA sequence: TGTGCCAGCAGACTGCCGGGACATACCTACGAGCAGTACTTC. Its protein product is CASRLPGHTYEQYF. The rearrangement links TRBV5-6 to TRBJ2-7; a possible D gene is TRBD1 (6 bases). Looked up from germline, CDR1 is SGHDT and CDR2 is YYEEEE. This CDR3 has 14 residues. With 5 bases removed from V and 2 bases from J, the gap between germline ends came to 14 bases.

The chain combines TRBV15 with TRBJ2-1; D is unresolved. This CDR3 has 13 amino acids. Germline V gene sequence: CDR1 LNHNV, CDR2 YYDKDF (reference sequence). V lost 2 bases to trimming and J lost 10 bases, with 12 bases between them. DNA of the CDR3: TGTGCCACCAGCAGATTTGGTGGCCAGGAGCAGTTCTTC. It translates to CATSRFGGQEQFF.

V usage is TRBV6-5 and J usage is TRBJ2-1, with TRBD2 matching over 9 bases. V was clipped by 1 base and J by 7 bases; unmatched bases: 8. CDR1 is MNHEY, CDR2 SVGAGI, per germline. CDR3 length: 16 amino acids. The CDR3: CASSYWSGGRDNEQFF. The CDR3 coding sequence is TGTGCCAGCAGTTACTGGAGCGGGGGGCGGGATAATGAGCAGTTCTTC.

The rearrangement links TRBV7-2 to TRBJ2-7; a weak D match, TRBD2 (7 bases). The CDR3 covers 14 residues. V dropped 5 bases and J dropped 2 bases, with 13 bases sitting between them. Germline V gene data show CDR1 as SGHTA and CDR2 as FQGNSA. CDR3 protein: CASSQGGGAYEQYF. The DNA for the CDR3 is TGTGCCAGCAGCCAAGGGGGGGGCGCCTACGAGCAGTACTTC.

The chain combines TRBV5-1 with TRBJ2-7; TRBD2 matches 12 bases. This CDR3 spans 16 amino acids. V gave up 0 bases and J gave up 2 bases; unmatched junction bases: 3. CDR1 is SGHRS and CDR2 is YFSETQ in the germline V gene. The CDR3 bases are TGCGCCAGCAGCTTGGAACTAGCGGGGGGAACCTACGAGCAGTACTTC. Amino acid sequence: CASSLELAGGTYEQYF.

J is TRBJ2-3 and V is TRBV11-3; D might be TRBD2 (6 bases). The CDR3 spans 17 residues. Trimming shortened V by 1 base and J by 0 bases, and 14 bases separated the two germline ends. Germline V gene lookup returns CDR1 SGHNT and CDR2 YENEEA. CDR3 amino acids: CASSLGGGGFSTDTQYF. The DNA for the CDR3 is TGTGCCAGCAGCTTAGGCGGAGGAGGGTTTAGCACAGATACGCAGTATTTT.

The V and J genes are TRBV5-1 and TRBJ2-7, with 8 bases matching TRBD1. Germline CDR1 is SGHRS and CDR2 is YFSETQ. Trimming at V came to 3 bases and at J to 4 bases, leaving 6 bases not matched to a gene. The CDR3 has 14 residues. CDR3 amino acids: CASSSPDREYEQYF. CDR3 coding DNA: TGCGCCAGCAGCTCGCCGGACAGGGAGTACGAGCAGTACTTC. Based on the CDR3 plus reference TRBV5-1 and TRBJ2-7, the full variable domain is KAGVTQTPRYLIKTRGQQVTLSCSPISGHRSVSWYQQTPGQGLQFLFEYFSETQRNKGNFPGRFSGRQFSNSRSEMNVSTLELGDSALYLCASSSPDREYEQYFGPGTRLTVT.

This clone was observed once. The V and J genes are TRBV6-1 and TRBJ1-6; TRBD1 agrees at 8 bases. The V gene's germline CDR1 is MNHNS and CDR2 SASEGT. This CDR3 comprises 16 residues. Germline trimming cut 3 bases from V and 8 bases from J; bases unmatched to any gene: 9. The DNA for the CDR3 is TGTGCCAGCAGTGAGTTAGCCGGACAGGGCTATTCACCCCTCCACTTT. It is translated as CASSELAGQGYSPLHF.

The chain joins TRBV6-5 to TRBJ1-5, with D possibly matching TRBD1 (6 bases). The V gene's germline CDR1 is MNHEY and CDR2 SVGAGI. CDR3 size: 15 residues. The V gene lost 5 bases and the J gene lost 3 bases, with 14 bases spanning the gap. CDR3 sequence (DNA): TGTGCCAGCAGTCCCTGGGAGGGGGACAATCAGCCCCAGCATTTT. Its protein product is CASSPWEGDNQPQHF.